This T cell receptor (beta chain) originates from a study of control samples from healthy donors and cancer patients. TCRdb keeps only in-frame clones here, not all; method: immunoSEQ multiplex PCR. This table has 130,000 to 150,000 clones, approximately 92% appearing once. The V end was cut by 2 bases, the J end by 8 bases, with 12 bases between. This CDR3 region has 14 residues. Germline V lookup: CDR1 SGHVS, CDR2 FQNEAQ. The origin of this receptor is a man younger than 40 in good health. J is TRBJ2-2 and V is TRBV7-8; D gene ambiguous. The source material was blood. The CDR3 nucleotides read TGTGCCAGCAGCTTAATCGGTGATTCGGGGGAGCTGTTTTTT. This sequence encodes CASSLIGDSGELFF. The full variable domain, completed using reference TRBV7-8 and TRBJ2-2, is GAGVSQSPRYKVAKRGQDVALRCDPISGHVSLFWYQQALGQGPEFLTYFQNEAQLDKSGLPSDRFFAERPEGSVSTLKIQRTQQEDSAVYLCASSLIGDSGELFFGEGSRLTVL.